This TCR beta chain was recorded in a study of beta chain features in type 1 diabetes. The wider study: Taken together, all samples contributed approximately 110,000,000 examined sorted cells.

Notes on the study in general: Any HLA type influence on TCRB rearrangement was left unresolved here.

Concerning this clone: The antigen is unknown.

Sorted populations were all over 95% pure. The entirety of the isolated RNA underwent reverse transcription, so expressed TCRB transcripts were sequenced. The table came from immunoSEQ multiplex PCR; TCRdb's copy has only in-frame clones and leaves some out. The data hold tens of thousands of clones, with roughly three quarters observed a single time. J lost 4 bases, V lost 4 bases, and 10 bases had no gene match. The CDR3 extends over 15 amino acids. Germline-derived CDR1 and CDR2 are MDHEN and SYDVKM. The rearrangement uses TRBV28 and TRBJ2-7, with TRBD1 identical over 7 bases. This TCR derives from a woman aged 40 to 49 in good health. Material: Tregs from blood. The CDR3 sequence: CASSSRGKTPYEQYF. The CDR3 nucleotides read TGTGCCAGCAGTTCCAGGGGGAAGACCCCTTACGAGCAGTACTTC.